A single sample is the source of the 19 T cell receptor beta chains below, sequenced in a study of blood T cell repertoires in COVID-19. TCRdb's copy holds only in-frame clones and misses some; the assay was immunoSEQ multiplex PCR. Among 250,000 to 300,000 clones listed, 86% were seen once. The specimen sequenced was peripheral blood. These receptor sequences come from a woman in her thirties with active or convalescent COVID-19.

This CDR3 reads CASSQGTGGPETQYF. In DNA form, the CDR3 reads TGCGCCAGCAGCCAAGGGACAGGGGGCCCGGAGACCCAGTACTTC. The rearrangement joins TRBV4-3 to TRBJ2-5, with 11 bases lining up with TRBD1. Unmatched junction bases numbered 3, after V lost 1 base and J lost 5 bases. The germline gives CDR1 LGHNA, CDR2 YSLEER. CDR3 length: 15 amino acids.

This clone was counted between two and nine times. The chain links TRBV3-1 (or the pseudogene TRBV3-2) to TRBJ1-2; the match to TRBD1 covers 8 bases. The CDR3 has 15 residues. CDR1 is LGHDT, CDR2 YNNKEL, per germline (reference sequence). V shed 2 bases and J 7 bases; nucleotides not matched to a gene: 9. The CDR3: CASSQSGQDTSGYTF. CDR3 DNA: TGTGCCAGCAGCCAATCGGGACAGGATACGTCTGGCTACACCTTC.

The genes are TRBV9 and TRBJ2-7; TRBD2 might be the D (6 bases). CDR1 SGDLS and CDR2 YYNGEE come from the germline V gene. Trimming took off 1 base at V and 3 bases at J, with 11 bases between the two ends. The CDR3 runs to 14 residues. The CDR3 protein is CASSVMGGGYEQYF. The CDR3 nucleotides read TGTGCCAGCAGCGTAATGGGGGGTGGCTACGAGCAGTACTTC.

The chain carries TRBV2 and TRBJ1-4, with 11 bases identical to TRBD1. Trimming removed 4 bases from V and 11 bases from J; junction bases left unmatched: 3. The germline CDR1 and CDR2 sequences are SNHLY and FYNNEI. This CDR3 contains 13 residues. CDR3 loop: CASSGTGGEKLFF. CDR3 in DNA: TGTGCCAGCAGTGGGACAGGGGGCGAGAAACTGTTTTTT.

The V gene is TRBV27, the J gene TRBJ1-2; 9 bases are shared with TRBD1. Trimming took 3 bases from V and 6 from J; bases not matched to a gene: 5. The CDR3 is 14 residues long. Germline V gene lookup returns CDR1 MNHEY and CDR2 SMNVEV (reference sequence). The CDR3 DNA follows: TGTGCCAGCAGTTTTACAGGGGGCGGGAATGGCTACACCTTC. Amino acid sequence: CASSFTGGGNGYTF.

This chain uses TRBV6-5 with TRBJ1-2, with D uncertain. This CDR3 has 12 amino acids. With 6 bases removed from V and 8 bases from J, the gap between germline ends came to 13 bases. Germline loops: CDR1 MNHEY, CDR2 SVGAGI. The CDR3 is CASRGSGGGYTF. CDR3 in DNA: TGTGCCAGCAGGGGATCGGGAGGGGGCTACACCTTC.

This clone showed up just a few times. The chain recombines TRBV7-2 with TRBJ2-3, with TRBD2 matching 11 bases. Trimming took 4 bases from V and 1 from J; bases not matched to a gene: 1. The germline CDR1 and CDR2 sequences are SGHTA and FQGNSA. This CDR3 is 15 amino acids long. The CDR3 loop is CASSSLAGGTDTQYF. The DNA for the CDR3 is TGTGCCAGCAGCTCACTAGCGGGGGGCACAGATACGCAGTATTTT.

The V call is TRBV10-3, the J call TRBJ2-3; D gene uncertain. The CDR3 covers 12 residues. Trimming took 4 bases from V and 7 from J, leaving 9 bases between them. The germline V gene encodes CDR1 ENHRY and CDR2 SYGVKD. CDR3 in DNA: TGTGCCATCAGTGGACTGGAGAATACGCAGTATTTT. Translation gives CAISGLENTQYF.

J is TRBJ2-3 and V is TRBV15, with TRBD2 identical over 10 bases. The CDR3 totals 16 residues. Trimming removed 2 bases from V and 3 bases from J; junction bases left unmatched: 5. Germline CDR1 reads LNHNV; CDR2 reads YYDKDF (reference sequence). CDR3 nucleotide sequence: TGTGCCACCAGCAGACCTAGCGGGGGTTATACAGATACGCAGTATTTT. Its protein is CATSRPSGGYTDTQYF.

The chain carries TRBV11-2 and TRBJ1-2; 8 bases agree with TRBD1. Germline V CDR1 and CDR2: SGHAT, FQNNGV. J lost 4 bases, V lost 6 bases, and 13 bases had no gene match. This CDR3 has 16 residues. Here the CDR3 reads CASSPIRQGAFYGYTF. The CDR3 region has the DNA TGTGCCAGCAGTCCTATTCGCCAGGGGGCCTTCTATGGCTACACCTTC.

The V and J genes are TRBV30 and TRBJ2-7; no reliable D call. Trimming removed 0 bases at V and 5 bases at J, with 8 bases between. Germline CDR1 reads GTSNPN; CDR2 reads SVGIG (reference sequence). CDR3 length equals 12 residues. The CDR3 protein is CAWSVSFHEQYF. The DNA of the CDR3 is TGTGCCTGGAGTGTAAGCTTCCACGAGCAGTACTTC.

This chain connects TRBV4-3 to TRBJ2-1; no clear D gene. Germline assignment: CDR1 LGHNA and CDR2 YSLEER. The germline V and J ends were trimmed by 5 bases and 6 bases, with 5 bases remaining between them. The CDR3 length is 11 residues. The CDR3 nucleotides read TGCGCCAGCAGCTCCCGCAATGAGCAGTTCTTC. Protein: CASSSRNEQFF.

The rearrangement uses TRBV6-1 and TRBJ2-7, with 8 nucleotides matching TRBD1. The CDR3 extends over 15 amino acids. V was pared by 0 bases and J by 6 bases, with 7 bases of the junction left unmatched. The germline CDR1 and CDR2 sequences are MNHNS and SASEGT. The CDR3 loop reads CASSEALRTGFEQYF. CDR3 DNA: TGTGCCAGCAGTGAAGCGCTTAGGACAGGGTTCGAGCAGTACTTC.

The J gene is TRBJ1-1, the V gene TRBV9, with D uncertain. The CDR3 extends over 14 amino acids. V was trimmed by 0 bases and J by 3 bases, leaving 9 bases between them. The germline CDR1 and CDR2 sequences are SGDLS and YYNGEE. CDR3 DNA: TGTGCCAGCAGCGTAGAACCGAGGCACACTGAAGCTTTCTTT. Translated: CASSVEPRHTEAFF.

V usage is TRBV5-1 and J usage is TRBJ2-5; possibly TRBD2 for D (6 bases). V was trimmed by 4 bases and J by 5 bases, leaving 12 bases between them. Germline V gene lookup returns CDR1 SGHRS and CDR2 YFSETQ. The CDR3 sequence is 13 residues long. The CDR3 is CASSPGTPETQYF. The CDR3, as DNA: TGCGCCAGCAGCCCCGGGACTCCGGAGACCCAGTACTTC.

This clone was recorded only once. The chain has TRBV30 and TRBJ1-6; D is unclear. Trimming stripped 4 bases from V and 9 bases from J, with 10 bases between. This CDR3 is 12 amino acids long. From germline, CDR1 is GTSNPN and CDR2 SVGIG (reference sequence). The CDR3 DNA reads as TGTGCCTGGACGGTCAGCGGTTCACCCCTCCACTTT. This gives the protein CAWTVSGSPLHF.

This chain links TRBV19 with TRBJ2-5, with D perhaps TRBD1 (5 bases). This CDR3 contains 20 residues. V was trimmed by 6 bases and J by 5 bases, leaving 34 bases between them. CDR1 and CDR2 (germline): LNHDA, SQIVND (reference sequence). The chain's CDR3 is CASSPRVFSGTQGVRETQYF. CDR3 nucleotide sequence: TGTGCCAGTAGCCCTAGAGTTTTCAGTGGAACTCAAGGGGTTAGGGAGACCCAGTACTTC.

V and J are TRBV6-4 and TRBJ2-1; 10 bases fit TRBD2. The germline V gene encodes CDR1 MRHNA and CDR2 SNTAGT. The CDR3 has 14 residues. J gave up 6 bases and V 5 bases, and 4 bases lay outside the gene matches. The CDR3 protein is CASSLAGAGNEQFF. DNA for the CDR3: TGTGCCAGCAGTCTAGCGGGGGCTGGCAATGAGCAGTTCTTC.

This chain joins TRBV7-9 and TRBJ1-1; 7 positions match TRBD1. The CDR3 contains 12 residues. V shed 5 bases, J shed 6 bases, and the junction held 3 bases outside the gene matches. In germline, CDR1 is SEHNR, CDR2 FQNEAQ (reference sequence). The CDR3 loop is CASSMTGPEAFF. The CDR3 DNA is TGTGCCAGCAGCATGACAGGGCCTGAAGCTTTCTTT.